What follows is one T cell receptor beta chain and its context. What it binds is unknown. This sample was included in a study of Ad26.COV2.S vaccination and SARS-CoV-2 variants. Overall study context: Intramuscularly, Ad26.COV2.S was given either once or twice, 56 days apart. Study results and limitations: Vaccinees displayed broader spike-specific TCR repertoires than placebo recipients.

Data came from immunoSEQ multiplex PCR; TCRdb stores just in-frame clones and leaves some out. The sample lists about 350,000 clones, approximately 81% occurring once. The V and J ends lost 0 bases and 4 bases, in that order; junction bases with no gene match: 5. The CDR3 length is 15 residues. Germline V lookup: CDR1 MNHEY, CDR2 SVGAGI. Treatment in this sample: around 19 received Ad26.COV2.S at low or high dose, single or two shots; 5 received placebo; per-sample allocation not given. The investigators took samples on day 63 after the first vaccine or placebo injection. V and J are TRBV6-5 and TRBJ1-1, with 7 nucleotides matching TRBD1. The TCR originated in a person aged 18-60 years who received the Ad26.COV2.S COVID-19 vaccine or a placebo. The source material was peripheral blood, sampled in a trial of Ad26.COV2.S vaccine versus placebo. CDR3 sequence (DNA): TGTGCCAGCAGTTACTCTTCGACAGGGCCCACTGAAGCTTTCTTT. Translating gives CASSYSSTGPTEAFF.